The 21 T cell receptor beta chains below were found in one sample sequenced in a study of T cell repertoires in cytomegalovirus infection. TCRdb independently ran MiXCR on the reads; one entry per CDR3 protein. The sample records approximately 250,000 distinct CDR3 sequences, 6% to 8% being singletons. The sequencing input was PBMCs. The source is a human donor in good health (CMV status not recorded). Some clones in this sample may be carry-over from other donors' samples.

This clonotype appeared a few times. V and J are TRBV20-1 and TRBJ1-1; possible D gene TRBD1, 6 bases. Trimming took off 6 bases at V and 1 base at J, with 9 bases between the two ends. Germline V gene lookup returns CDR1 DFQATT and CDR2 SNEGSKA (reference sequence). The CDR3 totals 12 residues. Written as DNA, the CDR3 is TGCAGTGCCAGGACAGAGAACACTGAAGCTTTCTTT. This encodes CSARTENTEAFF.

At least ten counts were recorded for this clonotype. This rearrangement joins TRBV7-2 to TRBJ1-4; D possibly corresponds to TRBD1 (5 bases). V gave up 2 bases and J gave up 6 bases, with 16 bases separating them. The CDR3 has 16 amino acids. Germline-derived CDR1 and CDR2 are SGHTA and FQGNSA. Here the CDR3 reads CASSLLGEGSDEKLFF. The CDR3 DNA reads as TGTGCCAGCAGCTTATTAGGCGAGGGGTCCGATGAAAAACTGTTTTTT.

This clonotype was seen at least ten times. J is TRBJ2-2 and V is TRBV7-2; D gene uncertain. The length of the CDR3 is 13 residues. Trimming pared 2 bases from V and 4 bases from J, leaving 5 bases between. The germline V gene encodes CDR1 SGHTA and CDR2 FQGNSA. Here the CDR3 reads CASSLISTGELFF. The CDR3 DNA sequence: TGTGCCAGCAGCTTAATTTCCACCGGGGAGCTGTTTTTT.

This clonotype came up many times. The CDR3 nucleotides read TGTGCCAGCAGAGAAACAGGGAACTACGAGCAGTACTTC. Its translation: CASRETGNYEQYF. The J gene is TRBJ2-7, the V gene TRBV6-1; D might be TRBD1 (6 bases). The germline V gene encodes CDR1 MNHNS and CDR2 SASEGT. The CDR3 sequence is 13 residues long. The V end lost 6 bases, the J end lost 3 bases, and 12 bases lay between the germline ends.

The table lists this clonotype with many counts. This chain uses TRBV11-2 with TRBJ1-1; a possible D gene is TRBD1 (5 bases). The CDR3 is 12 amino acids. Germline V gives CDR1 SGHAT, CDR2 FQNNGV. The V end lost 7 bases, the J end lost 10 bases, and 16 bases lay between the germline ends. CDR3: CASTLGGAAAFF. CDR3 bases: TGTGCCAGCACCCTTGGGGGTGCGGCAGCTTTCTTT. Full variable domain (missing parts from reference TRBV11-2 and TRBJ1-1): EAGVAQSPRYKIIEKRQSVAFWCNPISGHATLYWYQQILGQGPKLLIQFQNNGVVDDSQLPKDRFSAERLKGVDSTLKIQPAKLEDSAVYLCASTLGGAAAFFGQGTRLTVV.

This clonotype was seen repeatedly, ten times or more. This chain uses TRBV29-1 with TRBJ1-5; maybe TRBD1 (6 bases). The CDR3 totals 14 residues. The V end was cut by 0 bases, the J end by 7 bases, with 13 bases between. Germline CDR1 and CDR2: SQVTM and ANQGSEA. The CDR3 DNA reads TGCAGCGTTGAAGAAGGGGGGATGGGACAGCCCCAGCATTTT. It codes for CSVEEGGMGQPQHF.

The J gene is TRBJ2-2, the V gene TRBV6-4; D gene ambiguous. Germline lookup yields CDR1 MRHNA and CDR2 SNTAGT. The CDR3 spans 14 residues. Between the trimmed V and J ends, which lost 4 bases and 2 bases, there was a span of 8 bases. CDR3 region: CASSVSENTGELFF. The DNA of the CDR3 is TGTGCCAGCAGTGTTTCGGAAAACACCGGGGAGCTGTTTTTT.

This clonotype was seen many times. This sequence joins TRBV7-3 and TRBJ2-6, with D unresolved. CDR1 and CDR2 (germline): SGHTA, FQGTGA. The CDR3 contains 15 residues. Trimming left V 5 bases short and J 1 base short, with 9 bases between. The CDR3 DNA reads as TGTGCCAGCAGCCCATCGGTATCTGGGGCCAACGTCCTGACTTTC. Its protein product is CASSPSVSGANVLTF.

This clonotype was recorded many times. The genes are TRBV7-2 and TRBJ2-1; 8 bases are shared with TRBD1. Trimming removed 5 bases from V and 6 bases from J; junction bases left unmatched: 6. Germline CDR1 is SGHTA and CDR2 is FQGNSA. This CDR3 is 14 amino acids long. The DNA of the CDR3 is TGTGCCAGCAGCGTCCGACAGGGGAGCAATGAGCAGTTCTTC. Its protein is CASSVRQGSNEQFF.

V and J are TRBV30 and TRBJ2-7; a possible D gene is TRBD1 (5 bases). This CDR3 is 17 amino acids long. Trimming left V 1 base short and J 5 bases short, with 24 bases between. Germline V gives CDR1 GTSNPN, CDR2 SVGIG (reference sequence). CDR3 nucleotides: TGTGCCTGGAGTGGCTCAGGGAAGACTGCGAACGAGGACGAGCAGTACTTC. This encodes CAWSGSGKTANEDEQYF.

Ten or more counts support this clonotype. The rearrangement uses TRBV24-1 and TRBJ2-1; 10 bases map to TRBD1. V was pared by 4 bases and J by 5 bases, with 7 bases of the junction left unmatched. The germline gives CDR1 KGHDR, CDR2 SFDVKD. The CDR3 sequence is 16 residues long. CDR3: CATSDPPGQGNNEQFF. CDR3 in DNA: TGTGCCACCAGTGACCCCCCGGGACAGGGGAACAATGAGCAGTTCTTC.

The CDR3 DNA sequence: TGTGCCAGCAGACGCCAAAGGACAGGGGTCGGGACTGAAGCTTTCTTT. It translates to CASRRQRTGVGTEAFF. The V and J genes are TRBV11-2 and TRBJ1-1; 9 nucleotides align to TRBD1. The CDR3 totals 16 residues. Germline loops: CDR1 SGHAT, CDR2 FQNNGV. V shed 6 bases and J 5 bases; nucleotides not matched to a gene: 13. The entire variable domain, with the rest obtained from reference TRBV11-2 and TRBJ1-1, is as follows: EAGVAQSPRYKIIEKRQSVAFWCNPISGHATLYWYQQILGQGPKLLIQFQNNGVVDDSQLPKDRFSAERLKGVDSTLKIQPAKLEDSAVYLCASRRQRTGVGTEAFFGQGTRLTVV.

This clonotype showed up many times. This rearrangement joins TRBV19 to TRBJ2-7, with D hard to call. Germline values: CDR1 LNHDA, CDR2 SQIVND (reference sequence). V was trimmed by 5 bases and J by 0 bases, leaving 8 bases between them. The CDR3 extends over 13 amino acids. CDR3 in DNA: TGTGCCAGTAGTCCCCGTTTCTCCTACGAGCAGTACTTC. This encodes CASSPRFSYEQYF.

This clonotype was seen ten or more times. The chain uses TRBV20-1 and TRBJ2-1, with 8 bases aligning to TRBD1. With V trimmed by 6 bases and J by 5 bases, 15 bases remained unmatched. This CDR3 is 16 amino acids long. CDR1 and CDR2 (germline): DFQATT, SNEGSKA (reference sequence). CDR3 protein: CSARLIQGAWDNEQFF. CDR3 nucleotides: TGCAGTGCGCGTCTTATTCAGGGGGCTTGGGACAATGAGCAGTTCTTC.

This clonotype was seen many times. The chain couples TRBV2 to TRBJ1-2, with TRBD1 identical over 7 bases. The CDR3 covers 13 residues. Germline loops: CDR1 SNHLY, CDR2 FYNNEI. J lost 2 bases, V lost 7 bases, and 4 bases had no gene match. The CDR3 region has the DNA TGTGCCAGCAAACAGGGGCGCAACTATGGCTACACCTTC. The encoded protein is CASKQGRNYGYTF.

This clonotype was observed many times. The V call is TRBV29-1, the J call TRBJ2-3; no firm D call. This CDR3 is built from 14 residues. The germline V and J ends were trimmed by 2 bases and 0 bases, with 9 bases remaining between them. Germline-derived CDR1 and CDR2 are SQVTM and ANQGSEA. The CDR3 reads CSVEIAASTDTQYF. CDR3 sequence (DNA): TGCAGCGTTGAAATAGCTGCTAGCACAGATACGCAGTATTTT.

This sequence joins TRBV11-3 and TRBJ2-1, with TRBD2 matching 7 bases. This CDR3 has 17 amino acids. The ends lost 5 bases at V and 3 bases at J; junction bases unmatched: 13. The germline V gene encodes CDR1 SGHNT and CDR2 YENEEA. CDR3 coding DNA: TGTGCCAGCAGCCCACTACCAGGGCGGGGGATCTACAATGAGCAGTTCTTC. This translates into CASSPLPGRGIYNEQFF. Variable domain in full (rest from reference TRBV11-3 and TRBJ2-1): EAGVVQSPRYKIIEKKQPVAFWCNPISGHNTLYWYLQNLGQGPELLIRYENEEAVDDSQLPKDRFSAERLKGVDSTLKIQPAELGDSAVYLCASSPLPGRGIYNEQFFGPGTRLTVL.

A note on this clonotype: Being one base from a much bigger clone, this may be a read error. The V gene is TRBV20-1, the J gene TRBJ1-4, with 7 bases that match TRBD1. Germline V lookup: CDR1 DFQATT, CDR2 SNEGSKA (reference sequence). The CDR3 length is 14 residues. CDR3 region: CSARKGAANEKLLF. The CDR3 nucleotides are TGCAGTGCTAGAAAGGGGGCAGCTAATGAAAAACTGCTTTTT.

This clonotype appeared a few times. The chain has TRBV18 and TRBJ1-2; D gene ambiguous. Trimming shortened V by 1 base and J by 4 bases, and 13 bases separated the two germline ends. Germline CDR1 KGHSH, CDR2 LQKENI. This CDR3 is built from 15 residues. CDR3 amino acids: CASSPQREGGYGYTF. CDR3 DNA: TGTGCCAGCTCACCACAAAGAGAGGGCGGCTATGGCTACACCTTC.

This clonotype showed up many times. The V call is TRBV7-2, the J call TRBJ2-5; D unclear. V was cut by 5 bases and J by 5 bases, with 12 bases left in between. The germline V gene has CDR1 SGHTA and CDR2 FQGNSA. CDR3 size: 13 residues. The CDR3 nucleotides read TGTGCCAGCAGCCTGGGTCCCGAGGAGACCCAGTACTTC. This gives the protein CASSLGPEETQYF. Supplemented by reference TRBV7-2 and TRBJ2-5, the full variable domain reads GAGVSQSPSNKVTEKGKDVELRCDPISGHTALYWYRQSLGQGLEFLIYFQGNSAPDKSGLPSDRFSAERTGGSVSTLTIQRTQQEDSAVYLCASSLGPEETQYFGPGTRLLVL.

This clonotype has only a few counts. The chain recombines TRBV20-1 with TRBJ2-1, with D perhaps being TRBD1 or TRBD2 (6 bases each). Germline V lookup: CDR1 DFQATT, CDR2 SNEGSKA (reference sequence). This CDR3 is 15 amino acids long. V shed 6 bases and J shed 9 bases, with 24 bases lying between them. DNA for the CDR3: TGCAGTGCCGACGGGAGAGGGACAACTACTGGTGAGCAGTTCTTC. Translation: CSADGRGTTTGEQFF.